These 8 T cell receptor beta chains came from one sample sequenced in a study of OX40 agonist ivuxolimab in advanced cancers. The repertoire was sequenced with immunoSEQ multiplex PCR; TCRdb's copy has only in-frame clones and lacks some. The data contain approximately 50,000 clones, 88% of them singletons. Sample: CD4+ or CD8+ T cells sorted from blood, taken in a trial of the OX40 agonist ivuxolimab. All receptors come from an adult with an advanced solid tumor such as melanoma, head and neck, liver or kidney cancer.

V gene TRBV30 combines with J gene TRBJ2-1; TRBD2 matches at 12 bases. V shed 3 bases and J 6 bases; nucleotides not matched to a gene: 3. The germline gives CDR1 GTSNPN, CDR2 SVGIG (reference sequence). CDR3 length: 14 residues. The CDR3 reads CAWRLAGGLNEQFF. The CDR3 DNA is TGTGCCTGGAGACTAGCGGGAGGTCTCAATGAGCAGTTCTTC. The entire variable domain, with the rest obtained from reference TRBV30 and TRBJ2-1, is as follows: SQTIHQWPATLVQPVGSPLSLECTVEGTSNPNLYWYRQAAGRGLQLLFYSVGIGQISSEVPQNLSASRPQDRQFILSSKKLLLSDSGFYLCAWRLAGGLNEQFFGPGTRLTVL.

This clone has only one observation. This chain connects TRBV19 to TRBJ2-3; the D gene is possibly TRBD2 (6 bases). Trimming pared 3 bases from V and 2 bases from J, leaving 9 bases between. Per the germline V gene, CDR1 is LNHDA and CDR2 is SQIVND (reference sequence). This CDR3 is 14 amino acids long. The CDR3 is CASSIRRDTDTQYF. The CDR3 coding sequence is TGTGCCAGTAGTATTCGGAGGGACACAGATACGCAGTATTTT.

The gene calls are TRBV5-6 and TRBJ1-2; D gene uncertain. The CDR3 extends over 12 amino acids. CDR1 and CDR2 from the germline V gene are SGHDT and YYEEEE. The germline V and J ends were trimmed by 0 bases and 2 bases, with 2 bases remaining between them. The CDR3 sequence is CASSLDNYGYTF. In DNA form, the CDR3 reads TGTGCCAGCAGCTTGGACAACTATGGCTACACCTTC.

The chain has TRBV6-5 and TRBJ2-7; 7 bases fit TRBD1. V lost 6 bases and J lost 5; bases outside the gene matches: 13. CDR3 size: 15 residues. Germline V gives CDR1 MNHEY, CDR2 SVGAGI. DNA for the CDR3: TGTGCCAGCAGCTCGCCGAGACAGGGAATCCACGAGCAGTACTTC. It encodes CASSSPRQGIHEQYF.

The rearrangement links TRBV7-3 to TRBJ2-1; 12 bases are shared with TRBD2. The CDR3 is 13 residues long. Germline loops: CDR1 SGHTA, CDR2 FQGTGA. The V and J ends lost 5 bases and 11 bases, in that order; junction bases with no gene match: 4. CDR3 in DNA: TGTGCCAGCAGCCCTGGGACTAGCGGGCAGCAGTTCTTC. Translation: CASSPGTSGQQFF.

The CDR3 protein is CASSFASGAYEQYF. CDR3 DNA sequence: TGTGCCAGCAGCTTCGCTAGCGGGGCCTACGAGCAGTACTTC. The rearrangement uses TRBV11-2 and TRBJ2-7, with 9 bases aligning to TRBD2. This CDR3 is 14 amino acids long. The V gene's germline CDR1 is SGHAT and CDR2 FQNNGV. V shed 3 bases, J shed 2 bases, and the junction held 2 bases outside the gene matches.

The chain is built from TRBV20-1 and TRBJ1-1; D is undetermined. Germline V gene data show CDR1 as DFQATT and CDR2 as SNEGSKA (reference sequence). The ends were cut back, 0 bases at V and 6 bases at J, with 5 bases in the middle. The CDR3 runs to 11 residues. This chain's CDR3 is CSARDYPEAFF. CDR3 in DNA: TGCAGTGCTAGAGATTACCCTGAAGCTTTCTTT.

The chain links TRBV11-2 to TRBJ2-2, with 10 bases fitting TRBD2. With 8 bases clipped from V and 1 base from J, the junction kept 4 bases outside the gene matches. CDR1 and CDR2 (germline): SGHAT, FQNNGV. The CDR3 contains 15 residues. CDR3 in amino acids: CASGRTSGNTGELFF. CDR3 DNA: TGTGCCAGCGGACGGACTAGCGGGAACACCGGGGAGCTGTTTTTT.